Listed here are 18 T cell receptor beta chains from one sample, sequenced in a study of beta chain features in type 1 diabetes. Study results and limitations: Moderately but significantly shorter TCRB CDR3s were found in Type 1 diabetes patients in all four CD4+ subsets.

The antigens of these receptors remain unknown. Reverse transcribing all isolated RNA meant expressed TCRB transcripts were sequenced. Repertoires were generated with immunoSEQ multiplex PCR, while TCRdb's copy carries only in-frame clones and drops some. The sample holds fewer than 450,000 clones; about 13% are singletons and the top ten take about 0.016%. Sequencing was performed on naive CD4+ T cells from blood. These receptors all come from a woman aged 18-30 years with type 1 diabetes.

This chain joins TRBV11-2 and TRBJ2-7, with D perhaps matching TRBD1 (7 bases). There are 15 residues in the CDR3. V lost 8 bases and J 3 bases, leaving 20 bases between the germline ends. Germline V lookup: CDR1 SGHAT, CDR2 FQNNGV. CDR3 in amino acids: CASGGETGKNYEQYF. The DNA of the CDR3 is TGTGCCAGCGGCGGGGAGACAGGGAAGAACTACGAGCAGTACTTC.

This clone was recorded a few times. The chain has TRBV7-2 and TRBJ2-3, with D tentatively TRBD2 (5 bases). CDR3 length equals 13 residues. V dropped 3 bases and J dropped 5 bases, with 9 bases sitting between them. CDR1 is SGHTA and CDR2 is FQGNSA in the germline V gene. CDR3 protein: CASSLRVLDTQYF. The CDR3 DNA reads TGTGCCAGCAGCTTGAGGGTTTTAGATACGCAGTATTTT. Full variable domain (remainder filled in from reference TRBV7-2 and TRBJ2-3): GAGVSQSPSNKVTEKGKDVELRCDPISGHTALYWYRQSLGQGLEFLIYFQGNSAPDKSGLPSDRFSAERTGGSVSTLTIQRTQQEDSAVYLCASSLRVLDTQYFGPGTRLTVL.

This chain connects TRBV5-1 to TRBJ2-1; maybe TRBD1 (5 bases). This CDR3 has 15 amino acids. Trimming left V 0 bases short and J 7 bases short, with 14 bases between. Germline V gene sequence: CDR1 SGHRS, CDR2 YFSETQ. The DNA of the CDR3 is TGCGCCAGCAGCTTGGCCCGGCAGGGTTTGAATGAGCAGTTCTTC. Translation: CASSLARQGLNEQFF.

The chain carries TRBV25-1 and TRBJ2-1; no reliable D call. Trimming cost V 3 bases and J 11 bases, with 11 bases left between them. Germline V gives CDR1 MGHDK, CDR2 SYGVNS. The CDR3 runs to 12 residues. The CDR3 nucleotides read TGTGCCAGCAGTGATAGAAGCTATAAGCAGTTCTTC. As protein: CASSDRSYKQFF.

V and J are TRBV30 and TRBJ2-6; 8 bases match TRBD1. The length of the CDR3 is 11 residues. V shed 5 bases and J 11 bases; nucleotides not matched to a gene: 2. The germline CDR1 and CDR2 sequences are GTSNPN and SVGIG (reference sequence). CDR3 sequence (DNA): TGTGCCTGGGGACAGGGACACGTCCTGACTTTC. This gives the protein CAWGQGHVLTF. Complete variable domain (other parts from reference TRBV30 and TRBJ2-6): SQTIHQWPATLVQPVGSPLSLECTVEGTSNPNLYWYRQAAGRGLQLLFYSVGIGQISSEVPQNLSASRPQDRQFILSSKKLLLSDSGFYLCAWGQGHVLTFGAGSRLTVL.

The chain has TRBV21-1 and TRBJ1-5; the table's D call of TRBD1 was not tested on the DNA. TRBV21-1 is noted as a pseudogene. The CDR3 runs 15 residues. CDR3 in DNA: TGTGCCAGCAGATTTTACAGGGGGACCAATCAGCCCCAGCATTTT. This encodes CASRFYRGTNQPQHF.

This clone has a handful of counts. This chain joins TRBV5-4 and TRBJ2-3; perhaps TRBD1 as D (7 bases). This CDR3 contains 17 residues. V was trimmed by 0 bases and J by 3 bases, leaving 17 bases between them. CDR1 and CDR2 (germline): SGHNT, YYREEE (reference sequence). Written as DNA, the CDR3 is TGTGCCAGCAGCTTGGGCGCCTCCAGGGGGAGGACAGATACGCAGTATTTT. Residues: CASSLGASRGRTDTQYF.

The chain couples TRBV29-1 to TRBJ2-1; D perhaps matches TRBD1 (5 bases). The germline gives CDR1 SQVTM, CDR2 ANQGSEA. Trimming removed 3 bases from V and 4 bases from J, with 13 bases in between. The CDR3 has 14 amino acids. CDR3: CSVDTQGRYNEQFF. The DNA for the CDR3 is TGCAGCGTTGACACCCAGGGAAGGTACAATGAGCAGTTCTTC.

This clone was counted only a few times. The chain recombines TRBV11-2 with TRBJ2-1, with TRBD2 matching over 9 bases. The CDR3 spans 15 residues. After removal of 5 bases from V and 7 bases from J, the junction contained 9 bases not matched to a gene. From germline, CDR1 is SGHAT and CDR2 FQNNGV. CDR3 in DNA: TGTGCCAGCAGCCGCCTCGCGGGAGGGCCTAATGAGCAGTTCTTC. Translating gives CASSRLAGGPNEQFF.

This clone turned up a few times. V is TRBV6-5 and J is TRBJ2-3; perhaps TRBD2 as D (5 bases). The germline V gene has CDR1 MNHEY and CDR2 SVGAGI. The CDR3 runs to 14 residues. Trimming stripped 2 bases from V and 6 bases from J, with 12 bases between. As DNA, the CDR3 is TGTGCCAGCAGTTACGTGGGAGTCGAGGATACGCAGTATTTT. This gives the protein CASSYVGVEDTQYF.

The chain combines TRBV5-1 with TRBJ2-1, with D perhaps TRBD2 (5 bases). The ends were cut back, 4 bases at V and 5 bases at J, with 19 bases in the middle. The CDR3 is 16 amino acids. From germline, CDR1 is SGHRS and CDR2 YFSETQ. In nucleotides, the CDR3 is TGCGCCAGCAGCGTGGAGGATAGCCCGCTTCACAATGAGCAGTTCTTC. It yields the protein CASSVEDSPLHNEQFF.

This clone was counted between two and nine times. This rearrangement joins TRBV6-5 to TRBJ2-3; 9 bases fit TRBD1. Germline V gene sequence: CDR1 MNHEY, CDR2 SVGAGI. The CDR3 length is 15 residues. J was trimmed by 4 bases and V by 2 bases; bases with no gene match: 4. CDR3 sequence (DNA): TGTGCCAGCAGTTACGGGGGACAGGGCTCAGATACGCAGTATTTT. Amino acids: CASSYGGQGSDTQYF.

This clone turned up a few times. The rearrangement joins TRBV6-5 to TRBJ2-7; D is perhaps TRBD1 (5 bases). Trimming took off 0 bases at V and 2 bases at J, with 8 bases between the two ends. There are 14 residues in the CDR3. Per the germline V gene, CDR1 is MNHEY and CDR2 is SVGAGI. CDR3 in DNA: TGTGCCAGCAGTTACTCCCAGGGCCCCTACGAGCAGTACTTC. Translating gives CASSYSQGPYEQYF.

This clone was recorded a few times. CDR3 coding DNA: TGTGCCTCTAGCGGGATCTACAATGAGCAGTTCTTC. Protein product: CASSGIYNEQFF. This chain uses TRBV30 with TRBJ2-1; 9 bases line up with TRBD2. The CDR3 sequence is 12 residues long. The germline gives CDR1 GTSNPN, CDR2 SVGIG (reference sequence). J was trimmed by 3 bases and V by 7 bases; bases with no gene match: 1.

A few counts support this clone. The rearrangement uses TRBV6-5 and TRBJ2-5, with D perhaps TRBD1 (6 bases). V lost 6 bases, J lost 2 bases, and 13 bases lay in between. The germline gives CDR1 MNHEY, CDR2 SVGAGI. This CDR3 contains 14 residues. The CDR3 DNA reads TGTGCCAGCAGCAGAACCGGGACACAAGAGACCCAGTACTTC. It translates to CASSRTGTQETQYF.

This clone was detected a few times. The chain employs TRBV27 and TRBJ2-5, with D possibly matching TRBD1 (5 bases). Trimming took 0 bases from V and 5 from J, leaving 10 bases between them. CDR1 and CDR2 from the germline V gene are MNHEY and SMNVEV (reference sequence). CDR3 size: 14 residues. This chain's CDR3 is CASSLSPGLETQYF. CDR3 DNA: TGTGCCAGCAGTTTATCCCCAGGGTTGGAGACCCAGTACTTC.

This clone was seen more than once but under ten times. This chain connects TRBV29-1 to TRBJ2-2; tentative D call: TRBD2 (5 bases). V was cut by 0 bases and J by 0 bases, with 8 bases left in between. The CDR3 spans 15 residues. CDR1 is SQVTM and CDR2 is ANQGSEA in the germline V gene. CDR3 sequence (DNA): TGCAGCGTTGAAGACCAGCGGCCGAACACCGGGGAGCTGTTTTTT. It codes for CSVEDQRPNTGELFF.

The chain uses TRBV14 and TRBJ2-1; 11 bases map to TRBD2. CDR1 is SGHDN, CDR2 FVKESK, per germline. This CDR3 region has 15 residues. V gave up 3 bases and J gave up 9 bases; unmatched junction bases: 7. CDR3 region: CASSQLLAGASEQFF. CDR3 nucleotide sequence: TGTGCCAGCAGCCAGCTACTAGCGGGAGCAAGTGAGCAGTTCTTC.